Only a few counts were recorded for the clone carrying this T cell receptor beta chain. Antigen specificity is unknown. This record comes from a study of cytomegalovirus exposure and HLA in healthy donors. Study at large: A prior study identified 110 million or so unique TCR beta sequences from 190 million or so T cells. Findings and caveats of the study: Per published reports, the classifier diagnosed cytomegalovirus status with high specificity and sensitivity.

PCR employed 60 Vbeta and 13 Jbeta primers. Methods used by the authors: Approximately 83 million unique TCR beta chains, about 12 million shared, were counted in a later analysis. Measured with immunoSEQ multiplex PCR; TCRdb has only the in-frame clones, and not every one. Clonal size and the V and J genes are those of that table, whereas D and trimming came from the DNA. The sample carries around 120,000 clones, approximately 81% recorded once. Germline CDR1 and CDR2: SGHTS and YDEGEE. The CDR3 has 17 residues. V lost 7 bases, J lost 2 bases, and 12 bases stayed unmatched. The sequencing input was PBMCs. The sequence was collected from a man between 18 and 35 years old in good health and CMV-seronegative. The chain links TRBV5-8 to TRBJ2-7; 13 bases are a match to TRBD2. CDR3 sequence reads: CASGRTSGGKGAYEQYF. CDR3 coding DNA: TGTGCCAGCGGGAGGACTAGCGGGGGAAAAGGGGCCTACGAGCAGTACTTC.